Listed below are T cell receptor beta chains from one sample, sequenced in a study of blood T cell repertoires in COVID-19. Clones were read by immunoSEQ multiplex PCR, and TCRdb kept only the in-frame ones, dropping some. The data contain 75,000 to 80,000 clones, about 87% of them seen just once; the ten biggest clones take up 8.5% to 9.5%. The sample consisted of peripheral blood. Every receptor here comes from a human donor in a cohort sampled during active COVID-19. CDR3s include the opening cysteine and the closing phenylalanine or tryptophan. Fields, in order: D gene, V gene, J gene, clone size, CDR3 length, CDR3 protein, CDR3 DNA. D genes are given only for firm matches. Clone sizes are given selectively: once, few, many, or a class where the clone is expanded.

D gene: .
V gene: TRBV3-1/TRBV3-2
J gene: TRBJ2-7
clone size: .
CDR3 length: 13
CDR3 protein: CASSQVRHYEQYF
CDR3 DNA: TGTGCCAGCAGCCAAGTGCGGCACTACGAGCAGTACTTC

D gene: TRBD1
V gene: TRBV6-5
J gene: TRBJ1-6
clone size: .
CDR3 length: 15
CDR3 protein: CASMGGQGANSPLHF
CDR3 DNA: TGTGCCAGCATGGGGGGGCAGGGGGCCAATTCACCCCTCCACTTT

D gene: .
V gene: TRBV5-1
J gene: TRBJ1-1
clone size: .
CDR3 length: 14
CDR3 protein: CASSLLHDRAEAFF
CDR3 DNA: TGCGCCAGCAGCTTGTTACACGACCGGGCTGAAGCTTTCTTT

D gene: .
V gene: TRBV5-5
J gene: TRBJ1-6
clone size: once
CDR3 length: 16
CDR3 protein: CASSLTPFAGNSPLHF
CDR3 DNA: TGTGCCAGCAGCTTGACCCCGTTTGCAGGGAACTCACCCCTCCACTTT

D gene: .
V gene: TRBV30
J gene: TRBJ1-2
clone size: .
CDR3 length: 12
CDR3 protein: CAWSPQFTGYTF
CDR3 DNA: TGTGCCTGGAGTCCCCAGTTCACGGGCTACACCTTC

D gene: TRBD1
V gene: TRBV28
J gene: TRBJ1-2
clone size: .
CDR3 length: 16
CDR3 protein: CASSLWGTGTDYGYTF
CDR3 DNA: TGTGCCAGCAGTTTATGGGGGACCGGGACAGATTATGGCTACACCTTC

D gene: TRBD2
V gene: TRBV14
J gene: TRBJ2-3
clone size: .
CDR3 length: 18
CDR3 protein: CASSQADRRERAPDTQYF
CDR3 DNA: TGTGCCAGCAGCCAAGCTGATAGGCGGGAGAGAGCCCCAGATACGCAGTATTTT

D gene: TRBD1
V gene: TRBV6-5
J gene: TRBJ2-5
clone size: .
CDR3 length: 14
CDR3 protein: CASTQQGADKTQYF
CDR3 DNA: TGTGCCAGCACCCAACAGGGGGCGGATAAGACCCAGTACTTC

D gene: TRBD1
V gene: TRBV3-1/TRBV3-2
J gene: TRBJ2-2
clone size: .
CDR3 length: 16
CDR3 protein: CASSHPGQGVSGELFF
CDR3 DNA: TGTGCCAGCAGCCACCCGGGACAGGGCGTTTCCGGGGAGCTGTTTTTT

D gene: .
V gene: TRBV7-6
J gene: TRBJ1-3
clone size: .
CDR3 length: 18
CDR3 protein: CASSLLSQRRTAGNTIYF
CDR3 DNA: TGTGCCAGCAGCTTACTTAGCCAGCGGCGGACAGCTGGAAACACCATATATTTT

D gene: .
V gene: TRBV5-1
J gene: TRBJ2-5
clone size: .
CDR3 length: 17
CDR3 protein: CASSLALRSPLVETQYF
CDR3 DNA: TGCGCCAGCAGCTTGGCCTTGAGATCCCCTCTCGTAGAGACCCAGTACTTC

D gene: .
V gene: TRBV7-7
J gene: TRBJ2-1
clone size: .
CDR3 length: 16
CDR3 protein: CASSINHRVPHNEQFF
CDR3 DNA: TGTGCCAGCAGCATCAACCACAGGGTCCCGCACAATGAGCAGTTCTTC

D gene: .
V gene: TRBV29-1
J gene: TRBJ1-1
clone size: .
CDR3 length: 14
CDR3 protein: CSVEAYSGRGEAFF
CDR3 DNA: TGCAGCGTTGAAGCTTACTCAGGGAGGGGTGAAGCTTTCTTT

D gene: .
V gene: TRBV13
J gene: TRBJ2-7
clone size: .
CDR3 length: 15
CDR3 protein: CASRTGNWGSYEQYF
CDR3 DNA: TGTGCCAGCAGAACGGGGAACTGGGGCTCCTACGAGCAGTACTTC

D gene: TRBD1
V gene: TRBV18
J gene: TRBJ1-5
clone size: .
CDR3 length: 16
CDR3 protein: CASSRSQGADNQPQHF
CDR3 DNA: TGTGCCAGCTCACGATCACAGGGGGCTGACAATCAGCCCCAGCATTTT

D gene: .
V gene: TRBV28
J gene: TRBJ1-1
clone size: .
CDR3 length: 14
CDR3 protein: CASIFPGANTEAFF
CDR3 DNA: TGTGCCAGCATTTTTCCGGGAGCGAACACTGAAGCTTTCTTT

D gene: .
V gene: TRBV7-9
J gene: TRBJ1-1
clone size: .
CDR3 length: 15
CDR3 protein: CASSLLGRANTEAFF
CDR3 DNA: TGTGCCAGCAGCTTACTTGGCAGGGCAAACACTGAAGCTTTCTTT

D gene: TRBD2
V gene: TRBV6-1
J gene: TRBJ2-7
clone size: .
CDR3 length: 16
CDR3 protein: CASSDGLAGNSYEQYF
CDR3 DNA: TGTGCCAGCAGTGACGGACTAGCGGGAAACTCCTACGAGCAGTACTTC

D gene: .
V gene: TRBV7-3
J gene: TRBJ2-3
clone size: .
CDR3 length: 12
CDR3 protein: CASSLDRNTQYF
CDR3 DNA: TGTGCCAGCAGCTTAGACAGAAATACGCAGTATTTT

D gene: .
V gene: TRBV3-1/TRBV3-2
J gene: TRBJ1-1
clone size: once
CDR3 length: 14
CDR3 protein: CASSQDQVNTEAFF
CDR3 DNA: TGTGCCAGCAGCCAAGACCAGGTGAACACTGAAGCTTTCTTT

D gene: TRBD1
V gene: TRBV19
J gene: TRBJ1-6
clone size: .
CDR3 length: 15
CDR3 protein: CASKIQGRGDSPLHF
CDR3 DNA: TGTGCCAGTAAAATACAGGGGAGAGGGGATTCACCCCTCCACTTT

D gene: .
V gene: TRBV3-1/TRBV3-2
J gene: TRBJ2-5
clone size: .
CDR3 length: 16
CDR3 protein: CASSQDGRLAGETQYF
CDR3 DNA: TGTGCCAGCAGCCAAGATGGAAGGTTAGCCGGAGAGACCCAGTACTTC

D gene: TRBD2
V gene: TRBV11-2
J gene: TRBJ2-5
clone size: .
CDR3 length: 18
CDR3 protein: CASSGQPGLAGGLETQYF
CDR3 DNA: TGTGCCAGCAGCGGTCAACCGGGACTAGCGGGGGGTTTGGAGACCCAGTACTTC

D gene: .
V gene: TRBV7-3
J gene: TRBJ2-3
clone size: .
CDR3 length: 16
CDR3 protein: CASSLISSSLAGPQYF
CDR3 DNA: TGTGCCAGCAGCTTAATTTCTAGCTCCTTAGCCGGTCCGCAGTATTTT

D gene: TRBD2
V gene: TRBV2
J gene: TRBJ2-7
clone size: .
CDR3 length: 15
CDR3 protein: CASSAGTSGPYEQYF
CDR3 DNA: TGTGCCAGCAGTGCCGGGACTAGCGGACCTTACGAGCAGTACTTC

D gene: TRBD1
V gene: TRBV9
J gene: TRBJ2-2
clone size: .
CDR3 length: 18
CDR3 protein: CASSVTRTGRGGEGELFF
CDR3 DNA: TGTGCCAGCAGCGTAACCCGGACAGGCAGAGGTGGAGAGGGGGAGCTGTTTTTT

D gene: .
V gene: TRBV6-5
J gene: TRBJ2-7
clone size: .
CDR3 length: 12
CDR3 protein: CASGLNSYEQYF
CDR3 DNA: TGTGCCAGCGGACTTAACTCCTACGAGCAGTACTTC

D gene: TRBD1
V gene: TRBV5-8
J gene: TRBJ1-2
clone size: .
CDR3 length: 13
CDR3 protein: CASSPGTVYGYTF
CDR3 DNA: TGTGCCAGCAGCCCGGGGACAGTCTATGGCTACACCTTC

D gene: .
V gene: TRBV5-1
J gene: TRBJ1-2
clone size: .
CDR3 length: 14
CDR3 protein: CASSSRGEDYGYTF
CDR3 DNA: TGCGCCAGCAGCTCACGAGGGGAGGACTATGGCTACACCTTC

D gene: TRBD1
V gene: TRBV6-4
J gene: TRBJ2-1
clone size: .
CDR3 length: 14
CDR3 protein: CASSAMTGFDEQFF
CDR3 DNA: TGTGCCAGCAGCGCGATGACAGGGTTCGATGAGCAGTTCTTC

D gene: TRBD1
V gene: TRBV5-1
J gene: TRBJ1-2
clone size: few
CDR3 length: 16
CDR3 protein: CASRETGTGGVDGYTF
CDR3 DNA: TGCGCCAGCAGGGAGACCGGGACAGGGGGCGTAGATGGCTACACCTTC

D gene: .
V gene: TRBV7-9
J gene: TRBJ1-1
clone size: few
CDR3 length: 14
CDR3 protein: CASSLVPGNTEAFF
CDR3 DNA: TGTGCCAGCAGCTTAGTCCCAGGGAACACTGAAGCTTTCTTT

D gene: TRBD2
V gene: TRBV28
J gene: TRBJ2-5
clone size: .
CDR3 length: 19
CDR3 protein: CASSLLAVVIAGGQETQYF
CDR3 DNA: TGTGCCAGCAGTTTATTAGCGGTGGTTATAGCGGGAGGGCAAGAGACCCAGTACTTC

D gene: TRBD1
V gene: TRBV27
J gene: TRBJ2-2
clone size: .
CDR3 length: 16
CDR3 protein: CASSWDPGQGTGELFF
CDR3 DNA: TGTGCCAGCAGTTGGGATCCGGGACAGGGCACCGGGGAGCTGTTTTTT

D gene: TRBD1
V gene: TRBV11-2
J gene: TRBJ1-4
clone size: .
CDR3 length: 13
CDR3 protein: CASSPGGNEKLFF
CDR3 DNA: TGTGCCAGCAGCCCAGGGGGTAATGAAAAACTGTTTTTT

D gene: .
V gene: TRBV19
J gene: TRBJ2-7
clone size: .
CDR3 length: 15
CDR3 protein: CASSIGGGVGYEQYF
CDR3 DNA: TGTGCCAGTAGTATAGGGGGGGGCGTCGGCTACGAGCAGTACTTC

D gene: TRBD2
V gene: TRBV30
J gene: TRBJ2-1
clone size: .
CDR3 length: 16
CDR3 protein: CAWIVTGGGSNNEQFF
CDR3 DNA: TGTGCCTGGATCGTTACTGGCGGGGGGTCTAATAATGAGCAGTTCTTC

D gene: .
V gene: TRBV5-1
J gene: TRBJ2-7
clone size: once
CDR3 length: 14
CDR3 protein: CASSLEEENYEQYF
CDR3 DNA: TGCGCCAGCAGCTTGGAGGAGGAGAACTACGAGCAGTACTTC

D gene: .
V gene: TRBV3-1/TRBV3-2
J gene: TRBJ2-5
clone size: .
CDR3 length: 13
CDR3 protein: CASSQAGEGTQYF
CDR3 DNA: TGTGCCAGCAGCCAAGCGGGGGAAGGGACCCAGTACTTC

D gene: .
V gene: TRBV5-4
J gene: TRBJ1-1
clone size: .
CDR3 length: 16
CDR3 protein: CASSLMSQGRGTEAFF
CDR3 DNA: TGTGCCAGCAGCTTGATGTCGCAGGGTCGCGGCACTGAAGCTTTCTTT

D gene: .
V gene: TRBV27
J gene: TRBJ2-3
clone size: .
CDR3 length: 15
CDR3 protein: CASSLRGRLADTQYF
CDR3 DNA: TGTGCCAGCAGTTTAAGGGGCCGACTAGCAGATACGCAGTATTTT